This T cell receptor beta chain was found in a study of blood T cell repertoires in COVID-19. The germline V gene has CDR1 SNHLY and CDR2 FYNNEI. V lost 4 bases and J 6 bases, leaving 12 bases between the germline ends. The CDR3 has 13 residues. The table lists this clone with a count of one. TCRdb's table, derived via immunoSEQ multiplex PCR, lists solely in-frame clones and lacks some. The data hold over 250,000 clones, with about 73% observed a single time. The chain links TRBV2 to TRBJ1-2; D is ambiguous. This TCR came from an elderly woman with acute or convalescent COVID-19. Material: peripheral blood. For the CDR3, the DNA is TGTGCCAGCAGTGCCCGGGGTTCCGATGGCTACACCTTC. This encodes CASSARGSDGYTF.